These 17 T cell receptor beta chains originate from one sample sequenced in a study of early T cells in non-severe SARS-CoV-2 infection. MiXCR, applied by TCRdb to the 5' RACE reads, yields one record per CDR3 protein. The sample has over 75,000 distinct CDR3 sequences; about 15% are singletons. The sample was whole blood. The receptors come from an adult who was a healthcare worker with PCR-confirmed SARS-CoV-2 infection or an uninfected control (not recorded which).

CDR3 DNA sequence: TGTGCCAGCAGCCGAGGACGGACAGTTGACTACGAGCAGTACTTC. It codes for CASSRGRTVDYEQYF. This chain joins TRBV7-6 and TRBJ2-7, with D possibly being TRBD1 (6 bases). CDR1 and CDR2 from the germline V gene are SGHVS and FNYEAQ. Trimming removed 5 bases at V and 3 bases at J, with 17 bases between. The length of the CDR3 is 15 residues.

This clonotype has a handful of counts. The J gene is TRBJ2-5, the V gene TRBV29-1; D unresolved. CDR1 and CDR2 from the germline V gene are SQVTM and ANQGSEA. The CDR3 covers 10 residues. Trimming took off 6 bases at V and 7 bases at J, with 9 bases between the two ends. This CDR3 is CSVGRGTQYF. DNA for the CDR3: TGCAGCGTCGGGCGAGGGACCCAGTACTTC.

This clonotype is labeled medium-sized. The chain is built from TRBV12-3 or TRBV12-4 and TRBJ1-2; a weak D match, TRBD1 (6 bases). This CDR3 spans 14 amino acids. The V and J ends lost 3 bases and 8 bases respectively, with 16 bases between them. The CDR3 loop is CASSFEDRAHGYTF. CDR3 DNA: TGTGCCAGCAGTTTCGAGGACAGAGCTCACGGCTACACCTTC.

This CDR3 is CSRRGAGGHNEQFF. In DNA form, the CDR3 reads TGCAGTCGGCGGGGGGCGGGCGGACACAATGAGCAGTTCTTC. The J gene is TRBJ2-1, the V gene TRBV20-1; 8 positions match TRBD2. The germline gives CDR1 DFQATT, CDR2 SNEGSKA (reference sequence). The CDR3 consists of 14 residues. V gave up 8 bases and J gave up 5 bases; unmatched junction bases: 11.

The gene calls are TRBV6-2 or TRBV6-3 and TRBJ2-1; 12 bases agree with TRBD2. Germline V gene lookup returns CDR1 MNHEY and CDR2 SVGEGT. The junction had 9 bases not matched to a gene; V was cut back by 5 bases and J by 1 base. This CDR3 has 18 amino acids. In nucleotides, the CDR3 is TGTGCCAGCAGTCAAAGCTCTAGCGGGAGGGTATCCTACAATGAGCAGTTCTTC. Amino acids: CASSQSSSGRVSYNEQFF.

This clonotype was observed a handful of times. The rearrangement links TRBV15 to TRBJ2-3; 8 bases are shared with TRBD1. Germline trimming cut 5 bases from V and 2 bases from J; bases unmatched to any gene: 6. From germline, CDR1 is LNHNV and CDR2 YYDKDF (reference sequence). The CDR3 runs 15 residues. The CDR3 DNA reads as TGTGCCACCAGCGGGCGACAGGGGAACACAGATACGCAGTATTTT. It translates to CATSGRQGNTDTQYF.

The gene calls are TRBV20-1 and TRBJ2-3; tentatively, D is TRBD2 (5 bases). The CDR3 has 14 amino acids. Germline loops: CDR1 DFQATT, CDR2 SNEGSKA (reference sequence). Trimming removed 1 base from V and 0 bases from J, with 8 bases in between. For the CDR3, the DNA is TGCAGTGCTAGAGTGTCGGGGAGCACAGATACGCAGTATTTT. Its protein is CSARVSGSTDTQYF.

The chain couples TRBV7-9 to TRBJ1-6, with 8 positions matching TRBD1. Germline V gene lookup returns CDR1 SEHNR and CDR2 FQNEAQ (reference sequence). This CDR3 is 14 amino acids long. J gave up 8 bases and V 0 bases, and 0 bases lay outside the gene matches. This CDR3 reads CASSLARGHSPLHF. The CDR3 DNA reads TGTGCCAGCAGCTTAGCCAGGGGGCATTCACCCCTCCACTTT.

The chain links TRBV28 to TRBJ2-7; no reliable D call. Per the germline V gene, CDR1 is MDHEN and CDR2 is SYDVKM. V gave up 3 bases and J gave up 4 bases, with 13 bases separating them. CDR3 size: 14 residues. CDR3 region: CASSFLPGQYEQYF. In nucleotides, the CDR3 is TGTGCCAGCAGTTTCCTTCCTGGGCAGTACGAGCAGTACTTC.

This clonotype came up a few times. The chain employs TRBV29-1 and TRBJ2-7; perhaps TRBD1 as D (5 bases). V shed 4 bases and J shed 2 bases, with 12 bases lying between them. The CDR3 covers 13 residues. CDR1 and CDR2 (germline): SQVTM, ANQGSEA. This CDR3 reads CSVGMDTTYEQYF. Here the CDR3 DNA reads TGCAGCGTTGGAATGGACACAACCTACGAGCAGTACTTC.

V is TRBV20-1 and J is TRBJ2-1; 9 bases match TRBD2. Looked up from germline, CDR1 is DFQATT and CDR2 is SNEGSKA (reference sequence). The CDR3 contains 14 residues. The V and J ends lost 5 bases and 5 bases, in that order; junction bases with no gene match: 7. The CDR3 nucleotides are TGCAGTGCTCGACAACTAGCGGGTCACAATGAGCAGTTCTTC. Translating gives CSARQLAGHNEQFF.

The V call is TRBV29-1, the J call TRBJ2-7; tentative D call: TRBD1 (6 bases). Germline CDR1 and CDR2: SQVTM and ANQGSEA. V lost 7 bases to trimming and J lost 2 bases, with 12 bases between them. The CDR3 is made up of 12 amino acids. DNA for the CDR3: TGCAGCGCCGCCCAGGGGACCTACGAGCAGTACTTC. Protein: CSAAQGTYEQYF.

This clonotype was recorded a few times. CDR3 sequence: CASSSALTLYNEQFF. As DNA, the CDR3 is TGTGCCAGCAGCTCGGCCCTGACCCTATACAATGAGCAGTTCTTC. The genes are TRBV11-2 and TRBJ2-1; D is uncertain. Germline V lookup: CDR1 SGHAT, CDR2 FQNNGV. V was clipped by 4 bases and J by 4 bases, with 14 bases between them. This CDR3 spans 15 amino acids. Supplemented by reference TRBV11-2 and TRBJ2-1, the full variable domain reads EAGVAQSPRYKIIEKRQSVAFWCNPISGHATLYWYQQILGQGPKLLIQFQNNGVVDDSQLPKDRFSAERLKGVDSTLKIQPAKLEDSAVYLCASSSALTLYNEQFFGPGTRLTVL.

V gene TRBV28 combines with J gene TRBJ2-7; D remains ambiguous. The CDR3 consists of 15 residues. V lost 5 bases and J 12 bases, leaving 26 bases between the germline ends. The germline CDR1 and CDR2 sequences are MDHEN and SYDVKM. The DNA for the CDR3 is TGTGCCAGCAGTCTGGCGGAAGACAATGGCATAGGCCGGTACTTC. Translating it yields CASSLAEDNGIGRYF. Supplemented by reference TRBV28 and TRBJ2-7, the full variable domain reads DVKVTQSSRYLVKRTGEKVFLECVQDMDHENMFWYRQDPGLGLRLIYFSYDVKMKEKGDIPEGYSVSREKKERFSLILESASTNQTSMYLCASSLAEDNGIGRYFGPGTRLTVT.

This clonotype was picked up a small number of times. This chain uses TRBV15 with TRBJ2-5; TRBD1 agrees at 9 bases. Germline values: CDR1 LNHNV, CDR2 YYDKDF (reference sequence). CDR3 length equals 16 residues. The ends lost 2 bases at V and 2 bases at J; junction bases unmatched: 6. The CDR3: CATSRPSGTGQETQYF. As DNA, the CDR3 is TGTGCCACCAGCAGACCGTCCGGGACAGGGCAAGAGACCCAGTACTTC.

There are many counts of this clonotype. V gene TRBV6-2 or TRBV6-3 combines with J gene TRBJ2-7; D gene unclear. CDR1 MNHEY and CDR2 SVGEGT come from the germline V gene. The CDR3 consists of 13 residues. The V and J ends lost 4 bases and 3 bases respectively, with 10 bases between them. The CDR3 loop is CASSSPLVYEQYF. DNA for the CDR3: TGTGCCAGCAGTTCTCCTCTAGTCTACGAGCAGTACTTC.

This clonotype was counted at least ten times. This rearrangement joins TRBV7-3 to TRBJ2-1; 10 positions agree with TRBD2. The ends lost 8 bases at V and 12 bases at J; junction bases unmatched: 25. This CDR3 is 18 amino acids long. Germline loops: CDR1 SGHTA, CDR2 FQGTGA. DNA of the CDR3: TGTGCCAGCGACAAAAGGTCGGGTAGCGGGAGGATTAAGCTGGGGCAGTTCTTC. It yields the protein CASDKRSGSGRIKLGQFF.